Sequencing of this T cell receptor (beta chain) was carried out in a study of blood T cell repertoires in COVID-19. Looking at the study overall: The samples span acute and convalescent COVID-19 from the United States, Italy and Spain.

Measured with immunoSEQ multiplex PCR; TCRdb has only the in-frame clones, and not every one. Of about 220,000 clones listed, 84% are singletons. The age range of participants was about 18 to 95 years, with residence in about two dozen US areas. Participants were placed into cohorts based on the clinical history they reported. Two negative PCRs, clearance, or symptom resolution characterized the recovered Cohort 3 donors. This clone came up once. The CDR3 extends over 18 amino acids. CDR1 SEHNR and CDR2 FQNEAQ come from the germline V gene (reference sequence). V trimming: 5 bases; J trimming: 1 base; junction bases outside the gene matches: 6.

The chain has TRBV7-9 and TRBJ2-2; 14 nucleotides match TRBD2. Sequencing was carried out using PBMCs or T cells enriched from blood (not recorded which). This TCR was sampled from a woman in her forties who had recovered from COVID-19. The CDR3 sequence: CASSAGLAGVLNTGELFF. In DNA form, the CDR3 reads TGTGCCAGCAGCGCGGGACTAGCGGGAGTCCTGAACACCGGGGAGCTGTTTTTT.